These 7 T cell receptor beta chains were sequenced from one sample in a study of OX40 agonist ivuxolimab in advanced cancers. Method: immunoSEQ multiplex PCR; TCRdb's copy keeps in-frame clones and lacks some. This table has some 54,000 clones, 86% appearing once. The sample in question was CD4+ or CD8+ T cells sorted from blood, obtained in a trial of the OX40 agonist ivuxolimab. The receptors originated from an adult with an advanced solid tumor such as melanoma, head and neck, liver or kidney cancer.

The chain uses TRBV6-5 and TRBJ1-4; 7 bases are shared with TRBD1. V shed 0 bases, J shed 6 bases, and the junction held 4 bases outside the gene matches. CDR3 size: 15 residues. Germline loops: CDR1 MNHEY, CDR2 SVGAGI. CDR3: CASSYSGTEDEKLFF. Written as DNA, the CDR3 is TGTGCCAGCAGTTACTCTGGGACAGAGGATGAAAAACTGTTTTTT.

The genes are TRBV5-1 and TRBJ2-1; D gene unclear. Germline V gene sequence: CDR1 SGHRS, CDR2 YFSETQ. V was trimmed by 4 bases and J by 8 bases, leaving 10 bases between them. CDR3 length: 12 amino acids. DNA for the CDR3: TGCGCCAGCAGCCTAGGATGGGATGAGCAGTTCTTC. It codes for CASSLGWDEQFF.

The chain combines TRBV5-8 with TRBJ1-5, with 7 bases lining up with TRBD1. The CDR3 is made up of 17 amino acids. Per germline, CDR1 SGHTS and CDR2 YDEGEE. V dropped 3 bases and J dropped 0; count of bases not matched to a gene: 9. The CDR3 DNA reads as TGTGCCAGCAGCTACGGAGGAGGGGGCTTTAGCAATCAGCCCCAGCATTTT. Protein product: CASSYGGGGFSNQPQHF.

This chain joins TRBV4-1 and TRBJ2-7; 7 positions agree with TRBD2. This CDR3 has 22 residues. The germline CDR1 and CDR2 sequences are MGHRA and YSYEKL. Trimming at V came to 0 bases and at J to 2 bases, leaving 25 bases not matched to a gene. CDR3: CASSQDPDTRIRFDGGAYEQYF. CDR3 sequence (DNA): TGCGCCAGCAGCCAAGACCCGGATACTAGAATTAGGTTTGATGGGGGGGCCTACGAGCAGTACTTC.

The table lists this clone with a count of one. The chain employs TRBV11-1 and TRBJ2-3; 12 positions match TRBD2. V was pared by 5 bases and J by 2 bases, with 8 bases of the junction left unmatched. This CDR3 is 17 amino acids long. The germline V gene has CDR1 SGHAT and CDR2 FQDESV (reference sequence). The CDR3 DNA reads TGTGCCAGCAGCCGAAGGACTAGCGGGGTCTCCACAGATACGCAGTATTTT. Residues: CASSRRTSGVSTDTQYF.

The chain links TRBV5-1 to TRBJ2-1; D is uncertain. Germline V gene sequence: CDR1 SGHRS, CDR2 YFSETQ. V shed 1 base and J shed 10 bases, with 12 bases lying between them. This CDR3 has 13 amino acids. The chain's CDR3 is CASSLTPFGEQFF. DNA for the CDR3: TGCGCCAGCAGCTTGACCCCTTTCGGGGAGCAGTTCTTC.

CDR3 bases: TGTGCCAGCAGCGTTCGGGGGGATAGCAATCAGCCCCAGCATTTT. Translation: CASSVRGDSNQPQHF. The genes are TRBV9 and TRBJ1-5; D perhaps matches TRBD1 (5 bases). The germline V gene encodes CDR1 SGDLS and CDR2 YYNGEE. V lost 2 bases and J lost 0, with 9 bases in between. This CDR3 comprises 15 residues.